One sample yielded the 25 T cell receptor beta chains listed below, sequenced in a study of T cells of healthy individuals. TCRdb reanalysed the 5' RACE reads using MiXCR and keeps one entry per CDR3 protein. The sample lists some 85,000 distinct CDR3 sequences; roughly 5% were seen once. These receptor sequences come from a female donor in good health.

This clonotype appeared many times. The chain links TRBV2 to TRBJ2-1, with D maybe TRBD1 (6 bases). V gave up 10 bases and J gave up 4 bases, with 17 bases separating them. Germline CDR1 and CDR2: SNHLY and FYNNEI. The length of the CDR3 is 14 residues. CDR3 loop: CAIQGGEGYNEQFF. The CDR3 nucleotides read TGTGCCATCCAAGGGGGAGAGGGATACAATGAGCAGTTCTTC.

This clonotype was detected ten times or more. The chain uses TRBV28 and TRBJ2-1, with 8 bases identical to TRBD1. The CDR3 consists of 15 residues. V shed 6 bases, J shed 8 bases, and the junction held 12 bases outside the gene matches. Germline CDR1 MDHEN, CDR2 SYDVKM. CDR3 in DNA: TGTGCCAGCAGCTCTCATACAGGGGGGCCGGATGAGCAGTTCTTC. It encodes CASSSHTGGPDEQFF.

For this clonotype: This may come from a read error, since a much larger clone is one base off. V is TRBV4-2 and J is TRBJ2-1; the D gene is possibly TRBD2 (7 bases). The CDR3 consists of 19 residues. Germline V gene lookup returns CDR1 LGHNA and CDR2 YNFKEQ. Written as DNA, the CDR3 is TGTGCCAGCTGCCAAGCCCCCCCCGCGCCGGGGAGGGGGTACAATGAGCAGTTCTTC. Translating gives CASCQAPPAPGRGYNEQFF.

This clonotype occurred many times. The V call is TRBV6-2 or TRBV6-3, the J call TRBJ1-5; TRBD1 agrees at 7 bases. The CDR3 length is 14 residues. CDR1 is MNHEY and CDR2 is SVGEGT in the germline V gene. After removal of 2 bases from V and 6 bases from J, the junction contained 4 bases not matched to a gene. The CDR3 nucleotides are TGTGCCAGCAGTTACCCGACAGGGAGTCAGCCCCAGCATTTT. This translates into CASSYPTGSQPQHF.

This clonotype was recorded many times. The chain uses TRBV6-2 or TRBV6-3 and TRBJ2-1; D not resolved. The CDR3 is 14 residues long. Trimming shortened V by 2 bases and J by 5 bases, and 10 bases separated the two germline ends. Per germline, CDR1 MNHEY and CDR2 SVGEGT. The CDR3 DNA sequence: TGTGCCAGCAGTTACAGGCAGGATAACAATGAGCAGTTCTTC. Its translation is CASSYRQDNNEQFF.

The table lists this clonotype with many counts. CDR3 loop: CSVDTDRGPTEAFF. The DNA for the CDR3 is TGCAGCGTTGACACCGACAGGGGGCCCACTGAAGCTTTCTTT. V and J are TRBV29-1 and TRBJ1-1, with 10 bases matching TRBD1. Germline V lookup: CDR1 SQVTM, CDR2 ANQGSEA. V lost 3 bases, J lost 4 bases, and 5 bases stayed unmatched. CDR3 length: 14 residues.

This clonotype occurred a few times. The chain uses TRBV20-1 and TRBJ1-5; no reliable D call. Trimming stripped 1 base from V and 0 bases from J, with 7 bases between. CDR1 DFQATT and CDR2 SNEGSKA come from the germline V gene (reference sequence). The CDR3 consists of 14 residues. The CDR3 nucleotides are TGCAGTGCTAGAGGAAGTTATAGCAATCAGCCCCAGCATTTT. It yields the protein CSARGSYSNQPQHF.

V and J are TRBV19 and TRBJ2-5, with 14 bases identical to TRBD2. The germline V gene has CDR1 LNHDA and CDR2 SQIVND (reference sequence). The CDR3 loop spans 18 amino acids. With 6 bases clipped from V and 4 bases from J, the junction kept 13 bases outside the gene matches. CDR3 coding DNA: TGTGCCAGTAGAGCCTTGGGGACTAGCGGGAGAAGTAGAGAGACCCAGTACTTC. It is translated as CASRALGTSGRSRETQYF.

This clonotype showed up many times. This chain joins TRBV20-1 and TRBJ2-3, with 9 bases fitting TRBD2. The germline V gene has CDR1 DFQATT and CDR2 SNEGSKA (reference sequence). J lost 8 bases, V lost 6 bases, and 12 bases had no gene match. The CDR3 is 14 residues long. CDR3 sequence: CSAPTSGRLRTQYF. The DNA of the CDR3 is TGCAGTGCCCCCACCAGCGGGAGGTTACGTACGCAGTATTTT.

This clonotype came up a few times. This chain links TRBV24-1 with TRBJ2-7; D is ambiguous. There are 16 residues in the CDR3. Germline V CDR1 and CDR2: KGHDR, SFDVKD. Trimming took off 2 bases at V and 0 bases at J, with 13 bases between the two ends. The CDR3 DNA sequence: TGTGCCACCAGTGATTCACGGCTAGTCGCCTCCTACGAGCAGTACTTC. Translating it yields CATSDSRLVASYEQYF.

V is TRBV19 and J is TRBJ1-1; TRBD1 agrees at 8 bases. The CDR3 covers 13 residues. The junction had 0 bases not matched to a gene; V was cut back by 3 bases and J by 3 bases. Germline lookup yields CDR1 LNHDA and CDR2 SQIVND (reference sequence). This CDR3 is CASSMDRDTEAFF. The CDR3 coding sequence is TGTGCCAGTAGTATGGACAGGGACACTGAAGCTTTCTTT.

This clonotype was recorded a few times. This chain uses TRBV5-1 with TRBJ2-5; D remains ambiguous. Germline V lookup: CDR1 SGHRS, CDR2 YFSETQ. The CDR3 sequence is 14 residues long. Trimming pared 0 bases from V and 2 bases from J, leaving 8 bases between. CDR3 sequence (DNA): TGCGCCAGCAGCTTGGCGGCAGCTCAAGAGACCCAGTACTTC. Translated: CASSLAAAQETQYF.

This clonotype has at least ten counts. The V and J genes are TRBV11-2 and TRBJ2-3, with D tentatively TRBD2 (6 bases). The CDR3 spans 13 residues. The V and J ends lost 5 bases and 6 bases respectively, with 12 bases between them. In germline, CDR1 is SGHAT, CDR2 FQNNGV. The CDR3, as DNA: TGTGCCAGCAGCCCCCCCGGAGGGGATACGCAGTATTTT. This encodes CASSPPGGDTQYF.

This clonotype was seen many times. The chain's CDR3 is CASSPFFLSGRIESSTDTQYF. The DNA of the CDR3 is TGTGCCAGCTCACCGTTTTTTCTTTCGGGACGGATTGAATCTAGCACAGATACGCAGTATTTT. The chain has TRBV18 and TRBJ2-3; D might be TRBD1 or TRBD2, each matching 5 bases. V was clipped by 3 bases and J by 0 bases, with 28 bases between them. The length of the CDR3 is 21 residues. The germline V gene has CDR1 KGHSH and CDR2 LQKENI.

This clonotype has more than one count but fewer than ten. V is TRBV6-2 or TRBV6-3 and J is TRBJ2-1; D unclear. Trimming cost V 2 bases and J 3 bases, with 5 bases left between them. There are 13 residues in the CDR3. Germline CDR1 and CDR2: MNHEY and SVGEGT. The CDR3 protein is CASSYAVYNEQFF. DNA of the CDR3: TGTGCCAGCAGTTACGCAGTCTACAATGAGCAGTTCTTC.

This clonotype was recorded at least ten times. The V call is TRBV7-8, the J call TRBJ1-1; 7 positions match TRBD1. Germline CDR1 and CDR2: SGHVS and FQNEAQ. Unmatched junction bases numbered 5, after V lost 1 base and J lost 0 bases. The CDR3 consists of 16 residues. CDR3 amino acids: CASSLESTGLNTEAFF. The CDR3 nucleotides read TGTGCCAGCAGCTTAGAATCGACAGGGCTGAACACTGAAGCTTTCTTT.

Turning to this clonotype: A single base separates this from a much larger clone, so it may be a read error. The CDR3 nucleotides are TGTGCCTGGGGCAGCACTGGAAACACCAAATATTTT. This translates into CAWGSTGNTKYF. This chain connects TRBV30 to TRBJ1-3; unclear D gene. The CDR3 is 12 residues long. CDR1 and CDR2 from the germline V gene are GTSNPN and SVGIG (reference sequence).

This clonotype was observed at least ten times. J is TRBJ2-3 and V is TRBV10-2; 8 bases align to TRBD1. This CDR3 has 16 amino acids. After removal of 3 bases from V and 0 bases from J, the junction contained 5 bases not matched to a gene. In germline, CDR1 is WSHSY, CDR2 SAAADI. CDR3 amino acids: CASSDWTGRSTDTQYF. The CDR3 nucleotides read TGCGCCAGCAGTGACTGGACAGGGCGGAGCACAGATACGCAGTATTTT.

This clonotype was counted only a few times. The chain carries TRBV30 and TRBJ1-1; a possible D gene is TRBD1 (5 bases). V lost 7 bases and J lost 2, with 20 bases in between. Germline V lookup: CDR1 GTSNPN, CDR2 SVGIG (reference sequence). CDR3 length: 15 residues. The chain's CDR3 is CAYRWGGTSNTEAFF. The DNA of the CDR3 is TGTGCCTATCGGTGGGGGGGAACCTCCAACACTGAAGCTTTCTTT. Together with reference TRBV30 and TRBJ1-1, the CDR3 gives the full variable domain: SQTIHQWPATLVQPVGSPLSLECTVEGTSNPNLYWYRQAAGRGLQLLFYSVGIGQISSEVPQNLSASRPQDRQFILSSKKLLLSDSGFYLCAYRWGGTSNTEAFFGQGTRLTVV.

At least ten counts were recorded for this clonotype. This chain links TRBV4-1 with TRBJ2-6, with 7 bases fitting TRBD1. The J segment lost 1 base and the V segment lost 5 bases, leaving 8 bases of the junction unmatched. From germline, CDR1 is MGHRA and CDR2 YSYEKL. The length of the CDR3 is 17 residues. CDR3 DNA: TGCGCCAGCAGCTCCCCGGGACAGAGGTCTGGGGCCAACGTCCTGACTTTC. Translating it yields CASSSPGQRSGANVLTF.

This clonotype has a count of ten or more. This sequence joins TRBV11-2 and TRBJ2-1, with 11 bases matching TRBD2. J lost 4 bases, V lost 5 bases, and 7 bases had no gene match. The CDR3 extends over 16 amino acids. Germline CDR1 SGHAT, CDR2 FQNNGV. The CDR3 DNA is TGTGCCAGCAGCCGCCCGGGACTAGCGGCATACAATGAGCAGTTCTTC. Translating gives CASSRPGLAAYNEQFF.

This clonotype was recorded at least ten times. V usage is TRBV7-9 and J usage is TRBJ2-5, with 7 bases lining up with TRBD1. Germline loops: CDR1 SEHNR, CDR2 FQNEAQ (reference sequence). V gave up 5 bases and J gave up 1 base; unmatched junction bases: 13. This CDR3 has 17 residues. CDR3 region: CASSPVTLRQGQETQYF. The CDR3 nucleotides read TGTGCCAGCAGCCCAGTTACGTTGAGACAGGGCCAAGAGACCCAGTACTTC.

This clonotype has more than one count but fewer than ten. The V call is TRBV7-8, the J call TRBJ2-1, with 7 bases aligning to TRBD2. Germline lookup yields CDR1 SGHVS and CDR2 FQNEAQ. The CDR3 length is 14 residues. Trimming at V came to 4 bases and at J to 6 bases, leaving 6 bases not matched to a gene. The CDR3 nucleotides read TGTGCCAGCAGCTCTGGGAGGGTTCCCAATGAGCAGTTCTTC. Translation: CASSSGRVPNEQFF.

CDR3: CASSLGSPTQETQYF. The CDR3, as DNA: TGTGCCAGCAGTTTGGGTAGCCCTACCCAAGAGACCCAGTACTTC. This chain joins TRBV27 and TRBJ2-5; D remains unclear. Germline CDR1 MNHEY, CDR2 SMNVEV (reference sequence). V was clipped by 3 bases and J by 1 base, with 12 bases between them. This CDR3 is built from 15 residues.

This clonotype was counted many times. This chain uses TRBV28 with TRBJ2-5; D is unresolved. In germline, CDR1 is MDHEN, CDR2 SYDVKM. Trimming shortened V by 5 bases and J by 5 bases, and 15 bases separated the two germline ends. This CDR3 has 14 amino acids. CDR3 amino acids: CASSLPHLRETQYF. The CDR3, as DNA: TGTGCCAGCAGTCTTCCGCACCTGCGGGAGACCCAGTACTTC.